The 28 T cell receptor beta chains in this list originate from one sample, sequenced in a study of blood T cell repertoires in COVID-19. Libraries were prepared by immunoSEQ multiplex PCR; TCRdb keeps only in-frame clonotypes and omits some of them. The sample lists tens of thousands of clones, around 90% occurring once. The sample comprised peripheral blood. The receptors were gathered from a man in his fifties or sixties with acute or convalescent COVID-19.

The chain employs TRBV6-5 and TRBJ2-1; tentative D call: TRBD2 (5 bases). CDR3 length: 11 residues. Germline CDR1 is MNHEY and CDR2 is SVGAGI. V was cut by 10 bases and J by 2 bases, with 6 bases left in between. The DNA of the CDR3 is TGTGCCACCGGGGCCTACAATGAGCAGTTCTTC. Translating gives CATGAYNEQFF.

The chain recombines TRBV14 with TRBJ1-6; D is undetermined. Germline CDR1 is SGHDN and CDR2 is FVKESK. This CDR3 has 13 amino acids. Trimming left V 2 bases short and J 12 bases short, with 11 bases between. CDR3 coding DNA: TGTGCCAGCAGCCAACAGCCGCCTAGACCCCTCCACTTT. Translating it yields CASSQQPPRPLHF. The full variable domain, with the rest looked up from reference TRBV14 and TRBJ1-6, is EAGVTQFPSHSVIEKGQTVTLRCDPISGHDNLYWYRRVMGKEIKFLLHFVKESKQDESGMPNNRFLAERTGGTYSTLKVQPAELEDSGVYFCASSQQPPRPLHFGNGTRLTVT.

This sequence joins TRBV7-6 and TRBJ2-1; TRBD2 matches 8 bases. From germline, CDR1 is SGHVS and CDR2 FNYEAQ. The trim removed 2 bases at V and 4 bases at J, leaving 7 bases unmatched. The CDR3 has 16 residues. The CDR3 here is CASSLFSGVLYNEQFF. The CDR3 region has the DNA TGTGCCAGCAGCTTATTTAGCGGGGTCTTATACAATGAGCAGTTCTTC.

This clone has more than one count but fewer than ten. This chain uses TRBV4-3 with TRBJ1-2; D may be TRBD1 (5 bases). This CDR3 is 13 amino acids long. From germline, CDR1 is LGHNA and CDR2 YSLEER. Trimming cost V 3 bases and J 8 bases, with 13 bases left between them. The CDR3 is CASSQTDNGGYTF. CDR3 nucleotides: TGCGCCAGCAGCCAGACGGACAATGGAGGCTACACCTTC.

The chain has TRBV6-1 and TRBJ1-4; 11 nucleotides match TRBD1. CDR1 and CDR2 from the germline V gene are MNHNS and SASEGT. This CDR3 is built from 16 residues. The junction had 5 bases not matched to a gene; V was cut back by 0 bases and J by 8 bases. The CDR3 loop is CASSEAFGTGGEKLFF. The CDR3 coding sequence is TGTGCCAGCAGTGAAGCATTCGGGACAGGGGGGGAAAAACTGTTTTTT.

This clone was observed a single time. J is TRBJ1-1 and V is TRBV23-1; perhaps TRBD1 as D (5 bases). TRBV23-1 counts as an open reading frame of uncertain function. This CDR3 has 14 residues. V was trimmed by 1 base and J by 11 bases, leaving 17 bases between them. This CDR3 reads CASSQYGGPWRAFF. The CDR3 nucleotides are TGCGCCAGCAGTCAATACGGGGGACCGTGGAGGGCTTTCTTT.

V and J are TRBV12-5 and TRBJ1-1; D unresolved. V lost 6 bases to trimming and J lost 2 bases, with 4 bases between them. Per germline, CDR1 LGHNT and CDR2 FRNRAP. The CDR3 runs 11 residues. CDR3 bases: TGTGCTAGTGGCCTTAACACTGAAGCTTTCTTT. Its translation: CASGLNTEAFF. The complete variable domain, with remaining parts taken from reference TRBV12-5 and TRBJ1-1, reads DARVTQTPRHKVTEMGQEVTMRCQPILGHNTVFWYRQTMMQGLELLAYFRNRAPLDDSGMPKDRFSAEMPDATLATLKIQPSEPRDSAVYFCASGLNTEAFFGQGTRLTVV.

This chain connects TRBV19 to TRBJ1-5; 7 nucleotides line up with TRBD1. With 5 bases clipped from V and 6 bases from J, the junction kept 16 bases outside the gene matches. The CDR3 covers 17 residues. Germline CDR1 is LNHDA and CDR2 is SQIVND (reference sequence). Written as DNA, the CDR3 is TGTGCCAGTAGTTATGGAAGGGGGCAGGGGTTAGGTCAGCCCCAGCATTTT. Translation gives CASSYGRGQGLGQPQHF.

The chain joins TRBV12-3 or TRBV12-4 to TRBJ1-5; D is perhaps TRBD1 (6 bases). V was trimmed by 7 bases and J by 5 bases, leaving 12 bases between them. The CDR3 sequence is 13 residues long. The CDR3 bases are TGTGCCAGCACCCCGAAGGGGGATCAGCCCCAGCATTTT. Its translation is CASTPKGDQPQHF.

The chain combines TRBV24-1 with TRBJ1-2; D perhaps matches TRBD1 (5 bases). Between the trimmed V and J ends, which lost 2 bases and 9 bases, there was a span of 12 bases. Germline loops: CDR1 KGHDR, CDR2 SFDVKD. The CDR3 loop spans 13 amino acids. The CDR3 reads CATSDSQARSYTF. The CDR3 coding sequence is TGTGCCACCAGTGATTCACAGGCTAGGAGCTACACCTTC.

V and J are TRBV7-8 and TRBJ1-3; no firm D call. The CDR3 extends over 16 amino acids. In germline, CDR1 is SGHVS, CDR2 FQNEAQ. V was trimmed by 4 bases and J by 1 base, leaving 14 bases between them. CDR3 coding DNA: TGTGCCAGCAGCTCCCTCGAGGGCCCATCTGGAAACACCATATATTTT. Its translation is CASSSLEGPSGNTIYF.

The chain couples TRBV18 to TRBJ1-4, with unresolved D. Deletions cut 0 bases from V and 6 bases from J, with 5 bases between. CDR3 length: 13 residues. CDR1 KGHSH and CDR2 LQKENI come from the germline V gene. The CDR3 here is CASSPPTDEKLFF. CDR3 in DNA: TGTGCCAGCTCACCACCAACGGATGAAAAACTGTTTTTT.

This chain connects TRBV11-2 to TRBJ1-1; TRBD1 matches at 8 bases. The CDR3 runs 13 residues. V was clipped by 4 bases and J by 5 bases; unmatched bases: 3. CDR1 is SGHAT and CDR2 is FQNNGV in the germline V gene. The CDR3 is CASSSDRETEAFF. The CDR3 bases are TGTGCCAGCAGCTCGGACAGGGAAACTGAAGCTTTCTTT.

The chain is built from TRBV7-2 and TRBJ2-2; 11 bases agree with TRBD2. This CDR3 has 15 residues. With 4 bases clipped from V and 5 bases from J, the junction kept 3 bases outside the gene matches. Germline V CDR1 and CDR2: SGHTA, FQGNSA. The CDR3 nucleotides are TGTGCCAGCAGCTACCTAGCGGGGGGTACCGGGGAGCTGTTTTTT. Amino acids: CASSYLAGGTGELFF.

The chain joins TRBV19 to TRBJ2-5, with D perhaps matching TRBD1 (6 bases). Trimming took 2 bases from V and 4 from J, leaving 11 bases between them. CDR3 length: 14 residues. The germline CDR1 and CDR2 sequences are LNHDA and SQIVND (reference sequence). CDR3 DNA: TGTGCCAGTAGTATAACAGGGACGGTAGAGACCCAGTACTTC. It encodes CASSITGTVETQYF.

The rearrangement links TRBV19 to TRBJ2-3; perhaps TRBD2 as D (6 bases). Per germline, CDR1 LNHDA and CDR2 SQIVND (reference sequence). The CDR3 is 14 amino acids. Trimming pared 6 bases from V and 2 bases from J, leaving 12 bases between. The CDR3 region is CASSMGLPTDTQYF. The CDR3, as DNA: TGTGCCAGTAGCATGGGACTTCCCACAGATACGCAGTATTTT.

This clone was picked up a small number of times. This sequence joins TRBV19 and TRBJ2-1; 7 nucleotides line up with TRBD1. The CDR3 extends over 16 amino acids. Germline values: CDR1 LNHDA, CDR2 SQIVND (reference sequence). Germline trimming cut 5 bases from V and 3 bases from J; bases unmatched to any gene: 10. The CDR3 loop is CASSAPDRVNYNEQFF. The CDR3 DNA is TGTGCCAGTAGTGCTCCTGACAGGGTAAACTACAATGAGCAGTTCTTC. The entire variable domain, with the rest obtained from reference TRBV19 and TRBJ2-1, is as follows: DGGITQSPKYLFRKEGQNVTLSCEQNLNHDAMYWYRQDPGQGLRLIYYSQIVNDFQKGDIAEGYSVSREKKESFPLTVTSAQKNPTAFYLCASSAPDRVNYNEQFFGPGTRLTVL.

This clone was seen a handful of times. The V and J genes are TRBV19 and TRBJ2-2, with TRBD2 identical over 12 bases. Looked up from germline, CDR1 is LNHDA and CDR2 is SQIVND (reference sequence). V shed 5 bases, J shed 6 bases, and the junction held 7 bases outside the gene matches. The CDR3 runs 16 residues. CDR3 amino acids: CASSLRLAGEPGELFF. The CDR3 DNA reads TGTGCCAGTAGTCTTAGACTAGCGGGGGAGCCCGGGGAGCTGTTTTTT.

The chain employs TRBV28 and TRBJ2-2; D is perhaps TRBD2 (5 bases). There are 15 residues in the CDR3. Germline V CDR1 and CDR2: MDHEN, SYDVKM. Trimming stripped 7 bases from V and 2 bases from J, with 14 bases between. The CDR3 region is CASKEDWLNTGELFF. Written as DNA, the CDR3 is TGTGCCAGCAAGGAGGACTGGTTAAACACCGGGGAGCTGTTTTTT. Variable domain in full (rest from reference TRBV28 and TRBJ2-2): DVKVTQSSRYLVKRTGEKVFLECVQDMDHENMFWYRQDPGLGLRLIYFSYDVKMKEKGDIPEGYSVSREKKERFSLILESASTNQTSMYLCASKEDWLNTGELFFGEGSRLTVL.

The rearrangement links TRBV7-9 to TRBJ1-2; a weak D match, TRBD1 (5 bases). The V gene lost 1 base and the J gene lost 5 bases, with 11 bases spanning the gap. Germline V gene lookup returns CDR1 SEHNR and CDR2 FQNEAQ (reference sequence). The CDR3 is made up of 14 amino acids. The CDR3: CASSLETATYGYTF. In DNA form, the CDR3 reads TGTGCCAGCAGCTTAGAGACAGCAACGTATGGCTACACCTTC.

The V and J genes are TRBV6-9 and TRBJ2-7; tentative D call: TRBD2 (5 bases). CDR3 size: 17 residues. The ends were cut back, 1 base at V and 0 bases at J, with 16 bases in the middle. Looked up from germline, CDR1 is MNHGY and CDR2 is SVAAGI. CDR3 nucleotides: TGTGCCAGCAGTTATTTGAGAGGAGGACTTAGCTCCTACGAGCAGTACGTC. This codes for CASSYLRGGLSSYEQYV.

The rearrangement uses TRBV6-6 and TRBJ1-1, with 7 positions matching TRBD1. Germline V gives CDR1 MNHNY, CDR2 SVGAGI (reference sequence). The CDR3 contains 15 residues. V gave up 6 bases and J gave up 1 base; unmatched junction bases: 8. CDR3 nucleotides: TGTGCCAGCAGCAACAGGGGCTTCGGGAACACTGAAGCTTTCTTT. Its protein is CASSNRGFGNTEAFF.

The chain uses TRBV2 and TRBJ2-3; TRBD2 aligns across 8 bases. The CDR3 sequence is 13 residues long. Germline CDR1 SNHLY, CDR2 FYNNEI. The ends lost 5 bases at V and 6 bases at J; junction bases unmatched: 4. DNA of the CDR3: TGTGCCAGCAGTCCGCAGCGGGGGGATACGCAGTATTTT. Translated, it gives CASSPQRGDTQYF. Drawing the rest from reference TRBV2 and TRBJ2-3, the complete variable domain is EPEVTQTPSHQVTQMGQEVILRCVPISNHLYFYWYRQILGQKVEFLVSFYNNEISEKSEIFDDQFSVERPDGSNFTLKIRSTKLEDSAMYFCASSPQRGDTQYFGPGTRLTVL.

The chain combines TRBV5-6 with TRBJ1-5; the match to TRBD1 covers 8 bases. Looked up from germline, CDR1 is SGHDT and CDR2 is YYEEEE. The trim removed 0 bases at V and 6 bases at J, leaving 8 bases unmatched. This CDR3 has 16 residues. CDR3 in DNA: TGTGCCAGCAGCTTGGGGCACGGACAGGGTCTTCAGCCCCAGCATTTT. Amino acid sequence: CASSLGHGQGLQPQHF. Drawing the rest from reference TRBV5-6 and TRBJ1-5, the complete variable domain is DAGVTQSPTHLIKTRGQQVTLRCSPKSGHDTVSWYQQALGQGPQFIFQYYEEEERQRGNFPDRFSGHQFPNYSSELNVNALLLGDSALYLCASSLGHGQGLQPQHFGDGTRLSIL.

V and J are TRBV7-8 and TRBJ1-3; D perhaps matches TRBD1 (6 bases). This CDR3 has 18 amino acids. Trimming shortened V by 4 bases and J by 0 bases, and 19 bases separated the two germline ends. CDR1 SGHVS and CDR2 FQNEAQ come from the germline V gene. CDR3 residues: CASSYMRPGQSSGNTIYF. CDR3 sequence (DNA): TGTGCCAGCAGCTATATGCGGCCGGGACAAAGCTCTGGAAACACCATATATTTT.

The V gene is TRBV29-1, the J gene TRBJ1-1; 9 positions match TRBD1. J lost 0 bases, V lost 4 bases, and 9 bases had no gene match. The V gene's germline CDR1 is SQVTM and CDR2 ANQGSEA. The CDR3 covers 16 residues. The CDR3 sequence is CSVVDRGLTMNTEAFF. The CDR3 nucleotides are TGCAGCGTTGTGGACAGGGGCCTCACTATGAACACTGAAGCTTTCTTT.

The chain combines TRBV5-8 with TRBJ2-1; 10 positions match TRBD2. Looked up from germline, CDR1 is SGHTS and CDR2 is YDEGEE. This CDR3 region has 17 residues. Trimming took 3 bases from V and 0 from J; bases not matched to a gene: 6. The CDR3 loop is CASSSTGTSVSYNEQFF. The CDR3 DNA is TGTGCCAGCAGCTCGACGGGGACTAGCGTCTCCTACAATGAGCAGTTCTTC.

V usage is TRBV28 and J usage is TRBJ2-5; D is uncertain. With 7 bases removed from V and 2 bases from J, the gap between germline ends came to 11 bases. CDR1 and CDR2 (germline): MDHEN, SYDVKM. The CDR3 loop spans 13 amino acids. CDR3 sequence: CASTHYPQETQYF. The CDR3, as DNA: TGTGCCAGCACCCACTATCCACAAGAGACCCAGTACTTC.